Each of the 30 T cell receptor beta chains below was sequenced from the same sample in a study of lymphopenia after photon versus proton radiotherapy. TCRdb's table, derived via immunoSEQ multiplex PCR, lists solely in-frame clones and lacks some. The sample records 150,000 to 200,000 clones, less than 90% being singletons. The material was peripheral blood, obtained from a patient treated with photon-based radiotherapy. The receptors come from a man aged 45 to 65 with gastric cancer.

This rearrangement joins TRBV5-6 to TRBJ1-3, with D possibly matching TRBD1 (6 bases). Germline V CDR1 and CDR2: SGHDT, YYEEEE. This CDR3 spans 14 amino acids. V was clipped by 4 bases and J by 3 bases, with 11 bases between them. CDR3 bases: TGTGCCAGCAGCCGGAGGACAGTTGGAAACACCATATATTTT. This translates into CASSRRTVGNTIYF. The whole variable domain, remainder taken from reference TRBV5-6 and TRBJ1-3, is DAGVTQSPTHLIKTRGQQVTLRCSPKSGHDTVSWYQQALGQGPQFIFQYYEEEERQRGNFPDRFSGHQFPNYSSELNVNALLLGDSALYLCASSRRTVGNTIYFGEGSWLTVV.

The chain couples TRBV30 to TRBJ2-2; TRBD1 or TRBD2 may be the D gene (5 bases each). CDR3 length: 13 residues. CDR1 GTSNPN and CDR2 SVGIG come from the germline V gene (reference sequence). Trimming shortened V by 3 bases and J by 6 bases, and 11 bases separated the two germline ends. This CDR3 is CAWRGRVAGELFF. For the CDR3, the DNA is TGTGCCTGGAGGGGACGGGTGGCCGGGGAGCTGTTTTTT.

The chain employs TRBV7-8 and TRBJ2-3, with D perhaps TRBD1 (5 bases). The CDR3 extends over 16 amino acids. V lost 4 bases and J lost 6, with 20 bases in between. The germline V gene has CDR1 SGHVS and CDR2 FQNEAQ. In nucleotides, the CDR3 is TGTGCCAGCAGCTCCCAGGCAGGACCCTACAGGGATACGCAGTATTTT. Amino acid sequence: CASSSQAGPYRDTQYF.

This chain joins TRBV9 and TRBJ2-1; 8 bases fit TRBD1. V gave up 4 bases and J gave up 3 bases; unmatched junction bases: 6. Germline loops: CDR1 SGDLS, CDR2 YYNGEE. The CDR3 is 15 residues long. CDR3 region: CASSSGTGNYNEQFF. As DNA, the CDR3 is TGTGCCAGCAGCTCCGGGACAGGTAACTACAATGAGCAGTTCTTC. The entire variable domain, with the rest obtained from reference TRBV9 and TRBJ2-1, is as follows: DSGVTQTPKHLITATGQRVTLRCSPRSGDLSVYWYQQSLDQGLQFLIQYYNGEERAKGNILERFSAQQFPDLHSELNLSSLELGDSALYFCASSSGTGNYNEQFFGPGTRLTVL.

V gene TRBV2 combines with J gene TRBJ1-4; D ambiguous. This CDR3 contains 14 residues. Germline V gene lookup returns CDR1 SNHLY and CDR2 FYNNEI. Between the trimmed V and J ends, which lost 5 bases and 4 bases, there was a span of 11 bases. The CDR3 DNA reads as TGTGCCAGCAGTAACCTGGGCAGTAATGAAAAACTGTTTTTT. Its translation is CASSNLGSNEKLFF.

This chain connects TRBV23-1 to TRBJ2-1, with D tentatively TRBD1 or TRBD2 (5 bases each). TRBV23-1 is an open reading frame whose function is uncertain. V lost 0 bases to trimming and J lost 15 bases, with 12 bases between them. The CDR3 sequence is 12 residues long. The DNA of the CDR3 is TGCGCCAGCAGTCAATCGAGGGGAGTGGGGTTCTTC. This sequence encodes CASSQSRGVGFF.

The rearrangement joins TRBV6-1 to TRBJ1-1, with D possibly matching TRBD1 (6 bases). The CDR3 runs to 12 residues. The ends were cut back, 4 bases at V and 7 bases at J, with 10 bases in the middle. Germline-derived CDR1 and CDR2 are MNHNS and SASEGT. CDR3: CASSGQEVEAFF. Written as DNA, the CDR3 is TGTGCCAGCAGTGGACAGGAAGTTGAAGCTTTCTTT.

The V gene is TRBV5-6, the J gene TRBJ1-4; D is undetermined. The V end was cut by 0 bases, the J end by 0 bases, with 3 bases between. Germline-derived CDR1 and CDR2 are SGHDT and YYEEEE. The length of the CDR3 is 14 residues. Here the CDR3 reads CASSLASTNEKLFF. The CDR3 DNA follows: TGTGCCAGCAGCTTGGCCTCAACTAATGAAAAACTGTTTTTT.

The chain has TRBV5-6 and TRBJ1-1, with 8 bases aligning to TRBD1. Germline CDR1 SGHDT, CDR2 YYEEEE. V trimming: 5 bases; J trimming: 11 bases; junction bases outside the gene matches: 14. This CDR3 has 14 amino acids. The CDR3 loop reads CASSIPDREGWAFF. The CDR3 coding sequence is TGTGCCAGCAGTATCCCGGACAGGGAGGGCTGGGCTTTCTTT.

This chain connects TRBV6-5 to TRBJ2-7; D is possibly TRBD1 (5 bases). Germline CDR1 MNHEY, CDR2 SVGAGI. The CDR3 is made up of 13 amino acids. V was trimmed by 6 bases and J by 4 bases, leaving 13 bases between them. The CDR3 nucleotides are TGTGCCAGCAGACCAGAACCAGGGTACGAGCAGTACTTC. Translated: CASRPEPGYEQYF.

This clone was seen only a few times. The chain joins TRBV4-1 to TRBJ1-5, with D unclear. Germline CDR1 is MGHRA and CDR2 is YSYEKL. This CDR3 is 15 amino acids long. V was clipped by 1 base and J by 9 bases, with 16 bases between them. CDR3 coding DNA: TGCGCCAGCAGCCAAGGGATCAGTCCGGGGATGCCCCAGCATTTT. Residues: CASSQGISPGMPQHF.

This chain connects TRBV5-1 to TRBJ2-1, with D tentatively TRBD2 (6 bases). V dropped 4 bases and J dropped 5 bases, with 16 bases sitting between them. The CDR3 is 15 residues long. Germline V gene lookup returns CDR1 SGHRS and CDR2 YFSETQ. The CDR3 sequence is CASSRLPGLNNEQFF. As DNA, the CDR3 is TGCGCCAGCAGCCGACTACCGGGACTCAACAATGAGCAGTTCTTC.

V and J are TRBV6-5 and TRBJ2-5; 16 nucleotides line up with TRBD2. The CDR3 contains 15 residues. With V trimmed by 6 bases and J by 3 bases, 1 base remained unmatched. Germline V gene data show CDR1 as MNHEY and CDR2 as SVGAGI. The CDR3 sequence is CASRGLAGGKETQYF. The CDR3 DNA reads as TGTGCCAGCAGGGGACTAGCGGGAGGGAAAGAGACCCAGTACTTC.

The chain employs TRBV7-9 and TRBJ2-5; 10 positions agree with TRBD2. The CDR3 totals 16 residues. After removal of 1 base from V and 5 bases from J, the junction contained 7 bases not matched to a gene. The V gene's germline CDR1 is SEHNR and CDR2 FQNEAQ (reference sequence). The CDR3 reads CASSLVLAGVGETQYF. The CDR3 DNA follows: TGTGCCAGCAGCTTAGTCCTAGCGGGAGTTGGGGAGACCCAGTACTTC. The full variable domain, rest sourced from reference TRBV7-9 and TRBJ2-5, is DTGVSQNPRHKITKRGQNVTFRCDPISEHNRLYWYRQTLGQGPEFLTYFQNEAQLEKSRLLSDRFSAERPKGSFSTLEIQRTEQGDSAMYLCASSLVLAGVGETQYFGPGTRLLVL.

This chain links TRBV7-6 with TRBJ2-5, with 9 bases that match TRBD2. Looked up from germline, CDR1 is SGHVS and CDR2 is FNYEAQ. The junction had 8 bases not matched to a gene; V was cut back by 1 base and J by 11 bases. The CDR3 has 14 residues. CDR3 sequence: CASSLETSGLTQYF. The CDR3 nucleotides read TGTGCCAGCAGCTTAGAGACTAGCGGCCTTACTCAGTACTTC. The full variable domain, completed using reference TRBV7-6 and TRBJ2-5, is GAGVSQSPRYKVTKRGQDVALRCDPISGHVSLYWYRQALGQGPEFLTYFNYEAQQDKSGLPNDRFSAERPEGSISTLTIQRTEQRDSAMYRCASSLETSGLTQYFGPGTRLLVL.

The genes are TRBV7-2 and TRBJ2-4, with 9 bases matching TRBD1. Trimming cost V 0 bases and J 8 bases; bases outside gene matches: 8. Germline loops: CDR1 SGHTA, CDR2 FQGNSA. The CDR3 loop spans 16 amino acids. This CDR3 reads CASSLAPVDRGDIQYF. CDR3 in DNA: TGTGCCAGCAGCTTAGCCCCCGTTGACAGGGGGGACATTCAGTACTTC.

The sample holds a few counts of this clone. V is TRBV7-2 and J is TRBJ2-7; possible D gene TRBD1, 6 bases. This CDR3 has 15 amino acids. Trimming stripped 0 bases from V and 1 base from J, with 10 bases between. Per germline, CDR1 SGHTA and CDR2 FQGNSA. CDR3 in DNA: TGTGCCAGCAGCTTAGCCAGAACAGGGTCCTACGAGCAGTACTTC. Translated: CASSLARTGSYEQYF. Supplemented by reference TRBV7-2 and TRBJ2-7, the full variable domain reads GAGVSQSPSNKVTEKGKDVELRCDPISGHTALYWYRQSLGQGLEFLIYFQGNSAPDKSGLPSDRFSAERTGGSVSTLTIQRTQQEDSAVYLCASSLARTGSYEQYFGPGTRLTVT.

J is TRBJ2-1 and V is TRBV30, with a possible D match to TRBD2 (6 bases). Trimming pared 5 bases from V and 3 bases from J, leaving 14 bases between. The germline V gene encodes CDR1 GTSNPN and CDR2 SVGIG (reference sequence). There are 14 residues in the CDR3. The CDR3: CAWETSGVYNEQFF. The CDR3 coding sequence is TGTGCCTGGGAGACTAGTGGGGTCTACAATGAGCAGTTCTTC.

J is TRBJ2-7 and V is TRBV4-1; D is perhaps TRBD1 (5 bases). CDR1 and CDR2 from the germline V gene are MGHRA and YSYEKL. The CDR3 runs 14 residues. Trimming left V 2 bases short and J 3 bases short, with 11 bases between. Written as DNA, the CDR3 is TGCGCCAGCAGCCAACCCAGGGAAGGCTACGAGCAGTACTTC. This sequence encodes CASSQPREGYEQYF.

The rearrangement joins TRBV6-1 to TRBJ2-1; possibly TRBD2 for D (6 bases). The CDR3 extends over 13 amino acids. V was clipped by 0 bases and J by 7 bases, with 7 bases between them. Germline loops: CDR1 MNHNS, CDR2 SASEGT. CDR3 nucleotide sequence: TGTGCCAGCAGTGAAGCAGGAGGGAATGAGCAGTTCTTC. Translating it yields CASSEAGGNEQFF.

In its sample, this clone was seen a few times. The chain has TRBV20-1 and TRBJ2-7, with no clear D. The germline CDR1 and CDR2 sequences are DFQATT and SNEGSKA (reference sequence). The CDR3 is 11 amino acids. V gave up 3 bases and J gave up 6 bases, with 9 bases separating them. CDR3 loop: CSASVGTEQYF. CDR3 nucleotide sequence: TGCAGTGCTAGTGTGGGCACCGAGCAGTACTTC.

The CDR3 DNA sequence: TGTGCCAGCAGCCCCGACCCAACGGGCTATGGCTACACCTTC. This encodes CASSPDPTGYGYTF. The gene calls are TRBV9 and TRBJ1-2; D uncertain. The V end was cut by 4 bases, the J end by 4 bases, with 14 bases between. The CDR3 consists of 14 residues. Germline CDR1 is SGDLS and CDR2 is YYNGEE. The full variable domain, completed using reference TRBV9 and TRBJ1-2, is DSGVTQTPKHLITATGQRVTLRCSPRSGDLSVYWYQQSLDQGLQFLIQYYNGEERAKGNILERFSAQQFPDLHSELNLSSLELGDSALYFCASSPDPTGYGYTFGSGTRLTVV.

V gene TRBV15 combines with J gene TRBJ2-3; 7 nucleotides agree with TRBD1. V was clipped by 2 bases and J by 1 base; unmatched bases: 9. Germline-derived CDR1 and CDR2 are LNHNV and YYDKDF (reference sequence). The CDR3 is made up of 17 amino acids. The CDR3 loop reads CATSRLKAGTGTDTQYF. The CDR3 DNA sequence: TGTGCCACCAGCAGACTAAAAGCCGGGACAGGCACAGATACGCAGTATTTT.

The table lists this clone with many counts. CDR3 protein: CASSNLAGNTGELFF. The DNA for the CDR3 is TGTGCCAGTAGTAATCTAGCGGGGAACACCGGGGAGCTGTTTTTT. The chain has TRBV19 and TRBJ2-2, with 8 positions matching TRBD2. Germline values: CDR1 LNHDA, CDR2 SQIVND (reference sequence). With 4 bases clipped from V and 1 base from J, the junction kept 2 bases outside the gene matches. CDR3 length equals 15 residues.

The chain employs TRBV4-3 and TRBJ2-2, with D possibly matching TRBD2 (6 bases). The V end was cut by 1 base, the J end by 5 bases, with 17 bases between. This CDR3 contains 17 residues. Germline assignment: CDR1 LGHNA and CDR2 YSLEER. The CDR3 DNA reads TGCGCCAGCAGCCAAGGGGCTGGCGGGAAGGGGACCGGGGAGCTGTTTTTT. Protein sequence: CASSQGAGGKGTGELFF.

CDR3 residues: CASSPGNVLGGYEQYF. For the CDR3, the DNA is TGTGCCAGCAGCCCCGGGAACGTCCTCGGAGGGTACGAGCAGTACTTC. The chain is built from TRBV7-2 and TRBJ2-7, with D perhaps TRBD2 (6 bases). The CDR3 length is 16 residues. Trimming removed 5 bases at V and 4 bases at J, with 21 bases between. Germline V CDR1 and CDR2: SGHTA, FQGNSA.

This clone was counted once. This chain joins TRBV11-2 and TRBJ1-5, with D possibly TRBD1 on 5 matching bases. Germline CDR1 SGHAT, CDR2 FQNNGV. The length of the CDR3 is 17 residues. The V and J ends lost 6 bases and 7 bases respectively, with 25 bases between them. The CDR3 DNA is TGTGCCAGCAGGCATACCTATCGGGGGACGATGGCACAGCCCCAGCATTTT. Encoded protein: CASRHTYRGTMAQPQHF.

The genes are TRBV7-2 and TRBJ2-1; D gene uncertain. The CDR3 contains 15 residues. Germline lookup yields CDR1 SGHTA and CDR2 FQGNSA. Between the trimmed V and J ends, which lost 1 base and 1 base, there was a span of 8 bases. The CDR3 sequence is CASSLGGESYNEQFF. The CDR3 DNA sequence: TGTGCCAGCAGCTTAGGGGGTGAGTCCTACAATGAGCAGTTCTTC.

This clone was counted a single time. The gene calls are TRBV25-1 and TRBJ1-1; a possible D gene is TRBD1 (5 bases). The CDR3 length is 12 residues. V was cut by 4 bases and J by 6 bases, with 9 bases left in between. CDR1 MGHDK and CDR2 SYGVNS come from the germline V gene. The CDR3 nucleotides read TGTGCCAGCAGTGCCCAGGGCCCTGAAGCTTTCTTT. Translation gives CASSAQGPEAFF. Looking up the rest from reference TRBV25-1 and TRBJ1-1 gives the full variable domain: EADIYQTPRYLVIGTGKKITLECSQTMGHDKMYWYQQDPGMELHLIHYSYGVNSTEKGDLSSESTVSRIRTEHFPLTLESARPSHTSQYLCASSAQGPEAFFGQGTRLTVV.

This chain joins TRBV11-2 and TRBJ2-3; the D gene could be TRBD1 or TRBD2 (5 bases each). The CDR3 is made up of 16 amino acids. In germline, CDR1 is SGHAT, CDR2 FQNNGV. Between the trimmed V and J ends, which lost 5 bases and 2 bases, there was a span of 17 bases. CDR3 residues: CASSINGRGNTDTQYF. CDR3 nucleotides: TGTGCCAGCAGCATCAACGGACGGGGCAACACAGATACGCAGTATTTT.